These 31 T cell receptor beta chains were all obtained from the same sample, sequenced in a study of shared T cell receptors in the human thymus. The repertoire was sequenced with immunoSEQ multiplex PCR; TCRdb's copy has only in-frame clones and lacks some. This sample yields some 400,000 clones, of which approximately 95% are seen a single time; 0.02% belongs to the top ten. Sequences were obtained from thymocytes. Every receptor here comes from a human donor.

The CDR3 spells CASSDTRELFF. CDR3 nucleotide sequence: TGTGCCAGCAGTGATACCCGGGAGCTGTTTTTT. This chain joins TRBV25-1 and TRBJ2-2; D remains unclear. The CDR3 extends over 11 amino acids. Trimming took 3 bases from V and 9 from J, leaving 5 bases between them. Germline V gives CDR1 MGHDK, CDR2 SYGVNS.

This clone was counted a single time. The chain combines TRBV27 with TRBJ2-5; D not resolved. The CDR3 totals 11 residues. V lost 7 bases, J lost 0 bases, and 3 bases lay in between. The germline V gene encodes CDR1 MNHEY and CDR2 SMNVEV (reference sequence). This CDR3 is CASIDQETQYF. The CDR3 DNA is TGTGCCAGCATAGACCAAGAGACCCAGTACTTC.

V gene TRBV5-1 combines with J gene TRBJ2-3; D gene uncertain. Germline CDR1 and CDR2: SGHRS and YFSETQ. Trimming left V 2 bases short and J 2 bases short, with 15 bases between. This CDR3 spans 16 amino acids. The CDR3 region is CASSLPPEFYTDTQYF. In DNA, the CDR3 is TGCGCCAGCAGCTTACCGCCGGAGTTTTACACAGATACGCAGTATTTT.

This clone was recorded only once. The chain recombines TRBV9 with TRBJ2-3; D is unclear. The CDR3 covers 19 residues. Trimming shortened V by 4 bases and J by 0 bases, and 24 bases separated the two germline ends. Looked up from germline, CDR1 is SGDLS and CDR2 is YYNGEE. The CDR3 coding sequence is TGTGCCAGCAGCCCCCGGGTGGGCCCCCAGGAAGTCAGCACAGATACGCAGTATTTT. Translated: CASSPRVGPQEVSTDTQYF.

V usage is TRBV11-2 and J usage is TRBJ2-3, with 12 bases lining up with TRBD2. The CDR3 sequence is 19 residues long. V lost 5 bases, J lost 1 base, and 13 bases stayed unmatched. Germline V gene sequence: CDR1 SGHAT, CDR2 FQNNGV. In nucleotides, the CDR3 is TGTGCCAGCAGCCTCCCGGCTAGCGGGAGGGCCTCCGGCACAGATACGCAGTATTTT. Its protein is CASSLPASGRASGTDTQYF.

This chain uses TRBV6-5 with TRBJ2-7, with D perhaps TRBD1 (5 bases). Looked up from germline, CDR1 is MNHEY and CDR2 is SVGAGI. The CDR3 runs 14 residues. Trimming cost V 6 bases and J 1 base, with 13 bases left between them. The CDR3 is CASSTAQVSYEQYF. CDR3 DNA: TGTGCCAGCAGCACGGCACAGGTGTCCTACGAGCAGTACTTC.

The genes are TRBV2 and TRBJ2-1, with a tentative D call TRBD2 (5 bases). This CDR3 spans 15 amino acids. Trimming shortened V by 2 bases and J by 0 bases, and 8 bases separated the two germline ends. Germline lookup yields CDR1 SNHLY and CDR2 FYNNEI. Written as DNA, the CDR3 is TGTGCCAGCAGTGAAATGCGGGCCTCCTACAATGAGCAGTTCTTC. Translating it yields CASSEMRASYNEQFF.

The gene calls are TRBV6-1 and TRBJ2-7; D gene ambiguous. CDR1 and CDR2 (germline): MNHNS, SASEGT. Trimming stripped 8 bases from V and 0 bases from J, with 8 bases between. The CDR3 runs to 12 residues. This CDR3 reads CASVDSSYEQYF. CDR3 in DNA: TGTGCCAGCGTTGATAGCTCCTACGAGCAGTACTTC.

This clone was detected once. The chain carries TRBV6-1 and TRBJ2-7, with a tentative D call TRBD1 (5 bases). Looked up from germline, CDR1 is MNHNS and CDR2 is SASEGT. V lost 10 bases and J lost 4, with 17 bases in between. The CDR3 runs to 13 residues. The chain's CDR3 is CAMTALAPYEQYF. CDR3 DNA sequence: TGTGCCATGACAGCTCTGGCTCCTTACGAGCAGTACTTC.

CDR3 nucleotides: TGTGCCAGCAGGATGCGGGACGGTGGTTTCTTT. Translation gives CASRMRDGGFF. This sequence joins TRBV6-6 and TRBJ1-1; tentative D call: TRBD1 (5 bases). This CDR3 region has 11 residues. From germline, CDR1 is MNHNY and CDR2 SVGAGI (reference sequence). Trimming removed 6 bases at V and 13 bases at J, with 15 bases between.

This chain links TRBV5-4 with TRBJ2-2, with D possibly matching TRBD2 (5 bases). CDR1 is SGHNT, CDR2 YYREEE, per germline (reference sequence). The V end was cut by 0 bases, the J end by 4 bases, with 16 bases between. CDR3 length: 17 residues. The CDR3 is CASSLAVLSGITGELFF. CDR3 nucleotide sequence: TGTGCCAGCAGCTTGGCTGTACTGAGCGGCATCACCGGGGAGCTGTTTTTT.

V usage is TRBV4-3 and J usage is TRBJ2-7; D is uncertain. The CDR3 is 18 residues long. Trimming took off 0 bases at V and 5 bases at J, with 23 bases between the two ends. The germline V gene has CDR1 LGHNA and CDR2 YSLEER. CDR3 sequence (DNA): TGCGCCAGCAGCCAAGATTGGCAGATTCGCCTATTAGAAGACGAGCAGTACTTC. Translation: CASSQDWQIRLLEDEQYF.

This chain links TRBV28 with TRBJ2-2; 7 bases align to TRBD2. V gave up 5 bases and J gave up 4 bases; unmatched junction bases: 4. The CDR3 length is 14 residues. Per germline, CDR1 MDHEN and CDR2 SYDVKM. Here the CDR3 reads CASSRPGGTGELFF. CDR3 DNA: TGTGCCAGCAGTCGCCCGGGGGGCACCGGGGAGCTGTTTTTT.

The V and J genes are TRBV28 and TRBJ1-4; 7 bases are a match to TRBD1. The CDR3 is 17 residues long. Germline values: CDR1 MDHEN, CDR2 SYDVKM. V gave up 4 bases and J gave up 4 bases; unmatched junction bases: 12. CDR3: CASSSNQWTGFNEKLFF. The DNA for the CDR3 is TGTGCCAGCAGTTCCAACCAATGGACAGGTTTTAATGAAAAACTGTTTTTT.

This clone has just a few counts. This chain uses TRBV14 with TRBJ1-1; a possible D gene is TRBD1 (6 bases). Trimming shortened V by 4 bases and J by 1 base, and 7 bases separated the two germline ends. The CDR3 loop spans 13 amino acids. From germline, CDR1 is SGHDN and CDR2 FVKESK. CDR3 sequence (DNA): TGTGCCAGCAGCCCGACAGGGAACACTGAAGCTTTCTTT. The encoded protein is CASSPTGNTEAFF.

The chain has TRBV18 and TRBJ2-7, with 14 bases identical to TRBD2. The V gene end was trimmed by 3 bases and the J gene end by 5 bases; junction bases not matched to a gene: 18. Germline CDR1 is KGHSH and CDR2 is LQKENI. The CDR3 has 20 amino acids. The CDR3 sequence is CASSPSGTSGRKPYGDEQYF. CDR3 nucleotides: TGTGCCAGCTCACCCTCCGGGACTAGCGGGAGAAAACCCTATGGCGACGAGCAGTACTTC.

Note on this clone: One end of the junction is discordant with germline, which a read error may explain. The chain uses TRBV7-7 and TRBJ1-1; D gene ambiguous. The CDR3 has 13 residues. Germline V gene lookup returns CDR1 SSHAT and CDR2 FNYEAQ (reference sequence). CDR3 coding DNA: TGTGCTAGCAGCCCGTCGGGGTCGGCTGAAGCTTTCTTT. Translating it yields CASSPSGSAEAFF. Complete variable domain (other parts from reference TRBV7-7 and TRBJ1-1): GAGVSQSPRYKVTKRGQDVTLRCDPISSHATLYWYQQALGQGPEFLTYFNYEAQPDKSGLPSDRFSAERPEGSISTLTIQRTEQRDSAMYRCASSPSGSAEAFFGQGTRLTVV.

The V call is TRBV28, the J call TRBJ2-7, with 8 nucleotides matching TRBD2. V lost 5 bases and J lost 5; bases outside the gene matches: 17. Germline V gene lookup returns CDR1 MDHEN and CDR2 SYDVKM. This CDR3 spans 17 amino acids. As DNA, the CDR3 is TGTGCCAGCAGTAGCGACCTAGCGGGCGCTTCTACCAACGAGCAGTACTTC. Amino acids: CASSSDLAGASTNEQYF. Full variable domain (outside the CDR3, taken from reference TRBV28 and TRBJ2-7): DVKVTQSSRYLVKRTGEKVFLECVQDMDHENMFWYRQDPGLGLRLIYFSYDVKMKEKGDIPEGYSVSREKKERFSLILESASTNQTSMYLCASSSDLAGASTNEQYFGPGTRLTVT.

The chain joins TRBV4-3 to TRBJ2-7; 7 bases map to TRBD1. Germline lookup yields CDR1 LGHNA and CDR2 YSLEER. This CDR3 is built from 16 residues. V lost 2 bases, J lost 6 bases, and 13 bases stayed unmatched. The CDR3 spells CASSQRPDRSPAEQYF. For the CDR3, the DNA is TGCGCCAGCAGCCAACGACCGGACAGGAGTCCAGCCGAGCAGTACTTC.

V and J are TRBV20-1 and TRBJ2-3; TRBD2 is a possible D gene (6 bases). CDR1 and CDR2 (germline): DFQATT, SNEGSKA (reference sequence). The CDR3 totals 11 residues. V lost 3 bases and J lost 6, with 7 bases in between. The CDR3 bases are TGCAGTGCTAGGGAGGGGGATACGCAGTATTTT. It yields the protein CSAREGDTQYF.

The gene calls are TRBV4-2 and TRBJ2-3; D possibly corresponds to TRBD2 (6 bases). This CDR3 region has 15 residues. Germline V gene data show CDR1 as LGHNA and CDR2 as YNFKEQ. Trimming removed 6 bases at V and 4 bases at J, with 17 bases between. The DNA for the CDR3 is TGTGCCAGCAGAAACCTACTAGCTTATGCAGATACGCAGTATTTT. Its protein product is CASRNLLAYADTQYF.

This chain connects TRBV28 to TRBJ2-1; D is possibly TRBD2 (5 bases). This CDR3 spans 14 amino acids. Germline V lookup: CDR1 MDHEN, CDR2 SYDVKM. V gave up 2 bases and J gave up 6 bases, with 11 bases separating them. The CDR3 bases are TGTGCCAGCAGTTTACTTAGGACTTCCAATGAGCAGTTCTTC. Translated, it gives CASSLLRTSNEQFF.

This sequence joins TRBV4-3 and TRBJ2-7, with D possibly TRBD2 on 5 matching bases. The V end lost 0 bases, the J end lost 2 bases, and 11 bases lay between the germline ends. In germline, CDR1 is LGHNA, CDR2 YSLEER. The CDR3 runs to 15 residues. The CDR3 DNA is TGCGCCAGCAGCCAAGATAGAGCGGTAACCTACGAGCAGTACTTC. Its protein is CASSQDRAVTYEQYF.

This rearrangement joins TRBV28 to TRBJ1-5, with D perhaps TRBD1 (5 bases). The ends were cut back, 4 bases at V and 6 bases at J, with 16 bases in the middle. The germline CDR1 and CDR2 sequences are MDHEN and SYDVKM. The CDR3 runs 15 residues. In DNA form, the CDR3 reads TGTGCCAGCAGTTCCCCGGGGACGATGGGTCAGCCCCAGCATTTT. Translation gives CASSSPGTMGQPQHF.

The chain uses TRBV15 and TRBJ2-3, with D maybe TRBD2 (6 bases). V was shortened by 0 bases and J by 0 bases, with 10 bases between the two germline ends. The CDR3 is 16 amino acids. Germline V lookup: CDR1 LNHNV, CDR2 YYDKDF (reference sequence). CDR3 amino acids: CATSRDRLASTDTQYF. DNA of the CDR3: TGTGCCACCAGCAGAGATCGGCTAGCGAGCACAGATACGCAGTATTTT.

J is TRBJ1-3 and V is TRBV7-2; D might be TRBD1 (6 bases). V was pared by 5 bases and J by 0 bases, with 8 bases between. This CDR3 has 14 residues. Germline V gene data show CDR1 as SGHTA and CDR2 as FQGNSA. The CDR3: CASSQGFSGNTIYF. CDR3 in DNA: TGTGCCAGCAGCCAGGGGTTCTCTGGAAACACCATATATTTT.

J is TRBJ2-2 and V is TRBV6-6; 7 bases line up with TRBD2. V trimming: 5 bases; J trimming: 5 bases; junction bases outside the gene matches: 11. The germline V gene has CDR1 MNHNY and CDR2 SVGAGI (reference sequence). The length of the CDR3 is 16 residues. The CDR3 reads CASSTPEGGPTGELFF. The CDR3 DNA reads TGTGCCAGCAGTACCCCAGAGGGAGGGCCGACCGGGGAGCTGTTTTTT.

The J gene is TRBJ2-3, the V gene TRBV7-9; 12 nucleotides agree with TRBD2. This CDR3 contains 18 residues. CDR1 SEHNR and CDR2 FQNEAQ come from the germline V gene (reference sequence). Unmatched junction bases numbered 14, after V lost 4 bases and J lost 6 bases. Here the CDR3 reads CASSCGLAGTGGADTQYF. CDR3 bases: TGTGCCAGCAGCTGTGGACTAGCGGGAACAGGGGGCGCCGATACGCAGTATTTT.

On this clone: The sample holds other DNA sequences that translate to the same CDR3. The J gene is TRBJ2-2, the V gene TRBV28; D gene uncertain. The germline V gene encodes CDR1 MDHEN and CDR2 SYDVKM. V shed 2 bases and J shed 5 bases, with 3 bases lying between them. This CDR3 is 12 amino acids long. CDR3 sequence: CASSLRTGELFF. The CDR3 DNA follows: TGTGCCAGCAGTTTAAGAACCGGGGAGCTGTTTTTT.

This clone appeared a single time. This chain uses TRBV5-6 with TRBJ1-3; D not resolved. The V and J ends lost 4 bases and 8 bases respectively, with 13 bases between them. Germline lookup yields CDR1 SGHDT and CDR2 YYEEEE. The CDR3 consists of 13 residues. In DNA form, the CDR3 reads TGTGCCAGCAGCATGCCGGCTGGGGACACCATATATTTT. Encoded protein: CASSMPAGDTIYF.

This clone appeared a single time. This sequence joins TRBV25-1 and TRBJ2-1; D unresolved. The CDR3 consists of 13 residues. Per germline, CDR1 MGHDK and CDR2 SYGVNS. V lost 0 bases, J lost 11 bases, and 11 bases lay in between. CDR3 bases: TGTGCCAGCAGTGAATATACTCATAAAAAGCAGTTCTTC. Residues: CASSEYTHKKQFF.